Below are 18 T cell receptor beta chains sequenced from a single sample in a study of blood T cell repertoires in COVID-19 (dated by TCRdb to about 2020). The library was built by means of the immunoSEQ multiplex PCR assay. Drawn from immuneACCESS, this table holds only the in-frame rearrangements with V and J called that TCRdb kept. Clones are partly lost; checked studies trace under half to an unresolved V gene and leave the rest unexplained. In all, the sample holds over 130,000 clones, and roughly 80% of those were seen once. 4% of the sample comes from the top ten. The sample consisted of peripheral blood. All receptors derive from a woman aged 55 to 70 with acute or convalescent COVID-19.

The rearrangement uses TRBV4-2 and TRBJ1-2; perhaps TRBD1 as D (5 bases). The V end was cut by 0 bases, the J end by 3 bases, with 5 bases between. Germline values: CDR1 LGHNA, CDR2 YNFKEQ. This CDR3 spans 13 amino acids. The CDR3 DNA is TGTGCCAGCAGCCAAGAAGGGGACTATGGCTACACCTTC. Protein product: CASSQEGDYGYTF.

The chain has TRBV5-1 and TRBJ1-4; a possible D gene is TRBD1 (6 bases). The V gene lost 0 bases and the J gene lost 8 bases, with 8 bases spanning the gap. The CDR3 loop spans 13 amino acids. The germline CDR1 and CDR2 sequences are SGHRS and YFSETQ. CDR3 in amino acids: CASSLGRGEKLFF. DNA of the CDR3: TGCGCCAGCAGCTTGGGCAGGGGAGAAAAACTGTTTTTT. Variable domain in full (rest from reference TRBV5-1 and TRBJ1-4): KAGVTQTPRYLIKTRGQQVTLSCSPISGHRSVSWYQQTPGQGLQFLFEYFSETQRNKGNFPGRFSGRQFSNSRSEMNVSTLELGDSALYLCASSLGRGEKLFFGSGTQLSVL.

CDR3 region: CASSLSPVGNTIYF. The CDR3, as DNA: TGTGCCAGCAGTTTATCCCCGGTTGGAAACACCATATATTTT. V is TRBV28 and J is TRBJ1-3; no reliable D call. Looked up from germline, CDR1 is MDHEN and CDR2 is SYDVKM. V dropped 1 base and J dropped 3 bases, with 7 bases sitting between them. The CDR3 runs 14 residues.

In its sample, this clone was seen many times. The V call is TRBV11-3, the J call TRBJ1-2; TRBD1 matches at 7 bases. The V gene's germline CDR1 is SGHNT and CDR2 YENEEA. After removal of 3 bases from V and 6 bases from J, the junction contained 4 bases not matched to a gene. CDR3 length: 13 residues. This CDR3 reads CASSFRGRDGYTF. CDR3 in DNA: TGTGCCAGCAGCTTTAGGGGGCGGGATGGCTACACCTTC. The entire variable domain, with the rest obtained from reference TRBV11-3 and TRBJ1-2, is as follows: EAGVVQSPRYKIIEKKQPVAFWCNPISGHNTLYWYLQNLGQGPELLIRYENEEAVDDSQLPKDRFSAERLKGVDSTLKIQPAELGDSAVYLCASSFRGRDGYTFGSGTRLTVV.

V usage is TRBV9 and J usage is TRBJ2-1, with 8 bases that match TRBD1. This CDR3 is built from 15 residues. Trimming removed 0 bases from V and 3 bases from J; junction bases left unmatched: 2. Per germline, CDR1 SGDLS and CDR2 YYNGEE. This CDR3 reads CASSVATGGYNEQFF. CDR3 DNA sequence: TGTGCCAGCAGCGTAGCAACAGGGGGCTACAATGAGCAGTTCTTC.

The genes are TRBV3-1 (or the pseudogene TRBV3-2) and TRBJ1-1; perhaps TRBD1 as D (5 bases). The CDR3 runs 15 residues. Trimming removed 6 bases at V and 4 bases at J, with 18 bases between. Looked up from germline, CDR1 is LGHDT and CDR2 is YNNKEL (reference sequence). As DNA, the CDR3 is TGTGCCAGCAGTCTGTCTGGGGGAGGAGGCACTGAAGCTTTCTTT. This gives the protein CASSLSGGGGTEAFF.

This chain uses TRBV13 with TRBJ2-3; TRBD2 is a possible D gene (6 bases). CDR1 and CDR2 (germline): PRHDT, FYEKMQ (reference sequence). The CDR3 loop spans 15 amino acids. Trimming removed 0 bases at V and 0 bases at J, with 7 bases between. CDR3 sequence: CASSLGGTSTDTQYF. The DNA of the CDR3 is TGTGCCAGCAGCTTAGGCGGGACTAGCACAGATACGCAGTATTTT.

This clone was found a few times. This rearrangement joins TRBV11-2 to TRBJ2-7; D possibly corresponds to TRBD1 (6 bases). The CDR3 has 14 amino acids. V gave up 1 base and J gave up 3 bases, with 10 bases separating them. Germline CDR1 and CDR2: SGHAT and FQNNGV. CDR3 amino acids: CASSLVTGNYEQYF. The CDR3 DNA follows: TGTGCCAGCAGCTTAGTGACAGGAAACTACGAGCAGTACTTC. The full variable domain, its missing parts supplied by reference TRBV11-2 and TRBJ2-7, is EAGVAQSPRYKIIEKRQSVAFWCNPISGHATLYWYQQILGQGPKLLIQFQNNGVVDDSQLPKDRFSAERLKGVDSTLKIQPAKLEDSAVYLCASSLVTGNYEQYFGPGTRLTVT.

This clone appeared a single time. The chain links TRBV19 to TRBJ1-1; 11 positions agree with TRBD1. J was trimmed by 6 bases and V by 6 bases; bases with no gene match: 3. This CDR3 contains 13 residues. The germline V gene encodes CDR1 LNHDA and CDR2 SQIVND (reference sequence). DNA of the CDR3: TGTGCCAGTAGGGGACAGGGGGATTCTGAAGCTTTCTTT. Protein product: CASRGQGDSEAFF.

The V and J genes are TRBV7-8 and TRBJ1-2; TRBD1 agrees at 7 bases. The V gene's germline CDR1 is SGHVS and CDR2 FQNEAQ. The CDR3 has 17 amino acids. V shed 7 bases and J 8 bases; nucleotides not matched to a gene: 22. CDR3 sequence: CASNENRGRAPLGGYTF. The CDR3 DNA reads as TGTGCCAGCAACGAAAACAGGGGCCGGGCACCCCTGGGAGGCTACACCTTC.

This chain links TRBV28 with TRBJ2-2; D might be TRBD1 (5 bases). Trimming stripped 6 bases from V and 0 bases from J, with 17 bases between. CDR3 length: 17 amino acids. Germline lookup yields CDR1 MDHEN and CDR2 SYDVKM. In DNA form, the CDR3 reads TGTGCCAGCAGCCCGGAGTGGGGCATCGCGAACACCGGGGAGCTGTTTTTT. Its translation is CASSPEWGIANTGELFF.

The chain joins TRBV5-1 to TRBJ2-1, with 8 bases that match TRBD1. CDR1 SGHRS and CDR2 YFSETQ come from the germline V gene. V shed 0 bases and J 7 bases; nucleotides not matched to a gene: 9. CDR3 size: 16 residues. The CDR3 bases are TGCGCCAGCAGCTTGGCAGGGGGCCCCCGTGGGAATGAGCAGTTCTTC. Translation: CASSLAGGPRGNEQFF.

The chain uses TRBV28 and TRBJ1-1, with 7 bases that match TRBD1. V shed 8 bases and J 6 bases; nucleotides not matched to a gene: 18. The germline V gene encodes CDR1 MDHEN and CDR2 SYDVKM. The CDR3 contains 16 residues. The CDR3 loop is CASLKAGRGLVAEAFF. The CDR3 DNA reads TGTGCCAGCCTAAAGGCGGGCAGGGGGTTAGTTGCTGAAGCTTTCTTT.

The V gene is TRBV29-1, the J gene TRBJ1-2; weak D call: TRBD1 (6 bases). The ends were cut back, 4 bases at V and 9 bases at J, with 9 bases in the middle. This CDR3 region has 10 residues. The germline V gene has CDR1 SQVTM and CDR2 ANQGSEA. CDR3 sequence: CSVGDRSYTF. The CDR3, as DNA: TGCAGCGTTGGCGACAGGAGCTACACCTTC. The whole variable domain, filled in from reference TRBV29-1 and TRBJ1-2, reads SAVISQKPSRDICQRGTSLTIQCQVDSQVTMMFWYRQQPGQSLTLIATANQGSEATYESGFVIDKFPISRPNLTFSTLTVSNMSPEDSSIYLCSVGDRSYTFGSGTRLTVV.

The chain employs TRBV15 and TRBJ1-1; weak D call: TRBD1 (5 bases). V shed 0 bases and J shed 4 bases, with 6 bases lying between them. This CDR3 is built from 13 residues. The germline gives CDR1 LNHNV, CDR2 YYDKDF (reference sequence). The CDR3 nucleotides are TGTGCCACCAGCAGAGAAGGGGTCACTGAAGCTTTCTTT. Protein: CATSREGVTEAFF.

V gene TRBV7-2 combines with J gene TRBJ2-3, with D perhaps TRBD2 (6 bases). V was trimmed by 6 bases and J by 6 bases, leaving 28 bases between them. CDR3 length: 18 residues. Germline CDR1 is SGHTA and CDR2 is FQGNSA. DNA of the CDR3: TGTGCCAGCAGTTCCGATCGGTTTAGCGGAGACCGGGACGATACGCAGTATTTT. Translation gives CASSSDRFSGDRDDTQYF.

The rearrangement links TRBV7-8 to TRBJ1-2, with 10 bases matching TRBD1. V dropped 4 bases and J dropped 4; count of bases not matched to a gene: 6. CDR1 and CDR2 from the germline V gene are SGHVS and FQNEAQ. This CDR3 is 15 amino acids long. In nucleotides, the CDR3 is TGTGCCAGCAGCTACGGGACAGGGGCTTTCTATGGCTACACCTTC. Its protein is CASSYGTGAFYGYTF.

In DNA, the CDR3 is TGTGCCAGCAGACCACTCCAGGGAAATTCACCCCTCCACTTT. It encodes CASRPLQGNSPLHF. The chain carries TRBV6-5 and TRBJ1-6; maybe TRBD1 (5 bases). V was cut by 6 bases and J by 7 bases, with 13 bases left in between. Germline loops: CDR1 MNHEY, CDR2 SVGAGI. The CDR3 is made up of 14 amino acids.